These 8 T cell receptor beta chains share one sample of origin, sequenced in a study of blood T cells in healthy people across ages. With a J-beta primer mix and a sample-barcoded 5' primer, a second PCR ran 7 to 11 cycles. TCRdb redid the calling of the 5' RACE reads with MiXCR, one entry per CDR3 protein. This sample has approximately 780,000 distinct CDR3 sequences, with roughly 26% found just once. These same data were also listed under a study on T cells of mothers and their children.

The sequencing sample was made of blood. These TCRs come from a boy aged 10-17 years in good health.

The table lists this clonotype with a few counts. The chain uses TRBV5-1 and TRBJ2-5; 7 nucleotides agree with TRBD2. The CDR3 covers 15 residues. Germline V CDR1 and CDR2: SGHRS, YFSETQ. V lost 0 bases, J lost 1 base, and 3 bases stayed unmatched. CDR3 sequence reads: CASSLVASGQETQYF. The CDR3 bases are TGCGCCAGCAGCTTGGTGGCTAGCGGCCAAGAGACCCAGTACTTC.

The chain uses TRBV19 and TRBJ2-1; TRBD2 is a possible D gene (6 bases). The CDR3 has 14 residues. Looked up from germline, CDR1 is LNHDA and CDR2 is SQIVND (reference sequence). Trimming left V 3 bases short and J 3 bases short, with 9 bases between. The CDR3 is CASSMRGHYNEQFF. Written as DNA, the CDR3 is TGTGCCAGTAGTATGCGGGGTCACTACAATGAGCAGTTCTTC.

The rearrangement uses TRBV12-3 or TRBV12-4 and TRBJ2-3, with TRBD2 matching over 8 bases. J gave up 2 bases and V 6 bases, and 10 bases lay outside the gene matches. The CDR3 consists of 16 residues. CDR3 sequence: CASSVGAGGPTDTQYF. The CDR3, as DNA: TGTGCCAGCAGCGTAGGTGCGGGGGGCCCCACAGATACGCAGTATTTT.

The rearrangement links TRBV29-1 to TRBJ1-2, with 9 bases aligning to TRBD1. CDR3 length equals 13 residues. V lost 6 bases and J lost 4; bases outside the gene matches: 6. Germline V gene data show CDR1 as SQVTM and CDR2 as ANQGSEA. DNA for the CDR3: TGCAGCGTGAAACAGGGGGCTGGCTATGGCTACACCTTC. It yields the protein CSVKQGAGYGYTF.

Concerning this clonotype itself: One end of the junction varies from germline; a read error may be responsible. The V gene is TRBV6-6, the J gene TRBJ2-5; D gene uncertain. This CDR3 comprises 14 residues. The germline V gene has CDR1 MNHNY and CDR2 SVGAGI (reference sequence). The CDR3, as DNA: TGTGCCAACAGTTACGCGGTGTACCAAGAGACCCAGTACTTC. This encodes CANSYAVYQETQYF.

This chain joins TRBV5-1 and TRBJ2-1, with 9 bases that match TRBD2. Germline CDR1 SGHRS, CDR2 YFSETQ. Losses at the gene ends were 6 bases for V and 9 bases for J; bases not matched to a gene: 13. The CDR3 loop spans 15 amino acids. As DNA, the CDR3 is TGCGCCAGCACCCCACTTAGCGGGGGCTTGGGTGAGCAGTTCTTC. Its protein product is CASTPLSGGLGEQFF.

CDR3 sequence reads: CASSLQTGQETQYF. In DNA, the CDR3 is TGTGCCAGCAGCTTACAGACAGGGCAAGAGACCCAGTACTTC. The V call is TRBV7-9, the J call TRBJ2-5; 7 nucleotides agree with TRBD1. Trimming cost V 2 bases and J 2 bases; bases outside gene matches: 2. Germline-derived CDR1 and CDR2 are SEHNR and FQNEAQ (reference sequence). The length of the CDR3 is 14 residues.

V gene TRBV7-3 combines with J gene TRBJ1-6; D ambiguous. This CDR3 has 16 amino acids. CDR1 and CDR2 (germline): SGHTA, FQGTGA. The ends were cut back, 2 bases at V and 0 bases at J, with 8 bases in the middle. The CDR3 nucleotides read TGTGCCAGCAGCTTAGGAGGGAGCTCCTATAATTCACCCCTCCACTTT. This sequence encodes CASSLGGSSYNSPLHF.